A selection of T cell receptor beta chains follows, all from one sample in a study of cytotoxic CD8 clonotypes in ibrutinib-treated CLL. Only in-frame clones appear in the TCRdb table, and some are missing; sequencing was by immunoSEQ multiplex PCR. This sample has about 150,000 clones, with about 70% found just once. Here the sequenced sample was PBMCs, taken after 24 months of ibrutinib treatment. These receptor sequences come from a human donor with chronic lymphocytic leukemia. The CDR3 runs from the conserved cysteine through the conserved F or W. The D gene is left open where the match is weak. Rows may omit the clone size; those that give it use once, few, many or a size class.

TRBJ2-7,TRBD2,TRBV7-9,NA,TGTGCCAGCAGCCCTAGCGCGCTGACCGGACTAGCGCCGCGCGAGCAGTACTTC,CASSPSALTGLAPREQYF
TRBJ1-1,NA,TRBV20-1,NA,TGCAGTGCTAGTTGGGGGACTGAAGCTTTCTTT,CSASWGTEAFF
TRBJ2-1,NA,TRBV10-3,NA,TGTGCCATCCGGGGCGGGGGACAGGTTAACAATGAGCAGTTCTTC,CAIRGGGQVNNEQFF
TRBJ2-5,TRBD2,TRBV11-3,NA,TGTGCCAGCACCCGGACTAGCAGGGAGGAGACCCAGTACTTC,CASTRTSREETQYF
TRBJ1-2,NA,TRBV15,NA,TGTGCCACCAGCCCCGGCAGCCTCGAATATGGCTACACCTTC,CATSPGSLEYGYTF
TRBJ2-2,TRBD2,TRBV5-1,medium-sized,TGCGCCAGCAGCCCCTGGGGGGGGACCGGGGAGCTGTTTTTT,CASSPWGGTGELFF
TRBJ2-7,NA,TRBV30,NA,TGTGCCTGTTCCGGGGCCTACGAGCAGTACTTC,CACSGAYEQYF
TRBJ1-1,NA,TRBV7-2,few,TGTGCCAGCAGCTTAGCGGCAGCAAACACTGAAGCTTTCTTT,CASSLAAANTEAFF
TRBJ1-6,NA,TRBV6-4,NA,TGTGCCAGCAGTGCGGAGACAAATTCACCCCTCCACTTT,CASSAETNSPLHF
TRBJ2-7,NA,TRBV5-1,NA,TGCGCCAGCAGCTTGGCGACAGCCTTCGAGCAGTACTTC,CASSLATAFEQYF
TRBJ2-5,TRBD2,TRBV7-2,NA,TGTGCCAGCACCCCTAGGGCGGCCCTAGCGGGGCCCCAAGAGACCCAGTACTTC,CASTPRAALAGPQETQYF
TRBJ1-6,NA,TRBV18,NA,TGTGCCAGCTCACCACCTGCCCGTGGGGATAATTCACCCCTCCACTTT,CASSPPARGDNSPLHF
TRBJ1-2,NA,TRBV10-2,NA,TGCGCCAGCAGCCCGGACCCCGGCTGGTTAGGTAACTATGGCTACACCTTC,CASSPDPGWLGNYGYTF
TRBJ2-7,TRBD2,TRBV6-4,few,TGTGCCAGCAGTGTGCGGGGACTAGCGTCCTACGAGCAGTACTTC,CASSVRGLASYEQYF